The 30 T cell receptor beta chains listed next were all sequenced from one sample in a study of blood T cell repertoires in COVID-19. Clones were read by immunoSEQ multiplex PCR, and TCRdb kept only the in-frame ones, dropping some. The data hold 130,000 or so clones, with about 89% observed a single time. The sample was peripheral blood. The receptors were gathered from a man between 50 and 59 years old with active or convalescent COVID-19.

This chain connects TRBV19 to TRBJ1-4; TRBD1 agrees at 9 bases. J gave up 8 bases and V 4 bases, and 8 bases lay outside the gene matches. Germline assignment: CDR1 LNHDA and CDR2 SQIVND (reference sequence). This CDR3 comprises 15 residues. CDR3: CASSTEQGAEEKLFF. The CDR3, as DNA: TGTGCCAGTAGTACAGAACAGGGGGCTGAGGAAAAACTGTTTTTT. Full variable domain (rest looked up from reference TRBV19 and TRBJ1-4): DGGITQSPKYLFRKEGQNVTLSCEQNLNHDAMYWYRQDPGQGLRLIYYSQIVNDFQKGDIAEGYSVSREKKESFPLTVTSAQKNPTAFYLCASSTEQGAEEKLFFGSGTQLSVL.

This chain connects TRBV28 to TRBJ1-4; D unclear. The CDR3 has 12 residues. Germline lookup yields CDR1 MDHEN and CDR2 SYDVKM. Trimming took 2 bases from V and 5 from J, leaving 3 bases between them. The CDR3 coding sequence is TGTGCCAGCAGTTTACCGAATGAAAAACTGTTTTTT. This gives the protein CASSLPNEKLFF.

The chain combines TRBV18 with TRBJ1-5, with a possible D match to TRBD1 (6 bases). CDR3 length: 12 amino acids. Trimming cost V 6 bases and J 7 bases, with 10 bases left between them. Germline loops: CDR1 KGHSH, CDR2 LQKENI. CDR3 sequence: CASSQTGQPQHF. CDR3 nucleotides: TGTGCCAGCTCGCAAACAGGGCAGCCCCAGCATTTT.

The CDR3 loop is CASSQDRAGFETQYF. DNA for the CDR3: TGCGCCAGCAGCCAAGATCGGGCGGGGTTCGAGACCCAGTACTTC. The V call is TRBV4-1, the J call TRBJ2-5; D is possibly TRBD2 (6 bases). V gave up 0 bases and J gave up 5 bases, with 13 bases separating them. Germline V lookup: CDR1 MGHRA, CDR2 YSYEKL. The CDR3 consists of 15 residues.

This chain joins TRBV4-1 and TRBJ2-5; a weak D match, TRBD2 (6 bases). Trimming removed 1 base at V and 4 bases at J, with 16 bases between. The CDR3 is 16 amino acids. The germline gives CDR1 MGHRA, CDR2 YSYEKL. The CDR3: CASSQVGGLQTETQYF. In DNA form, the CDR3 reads TGCGCCAGCAGCCAAGTAGGCGGACTACAGACAGAGACCCAGTACTTC.

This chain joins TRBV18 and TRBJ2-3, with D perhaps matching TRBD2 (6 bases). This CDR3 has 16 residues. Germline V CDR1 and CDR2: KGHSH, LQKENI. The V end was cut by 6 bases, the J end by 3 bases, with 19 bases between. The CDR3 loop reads CASSPADTSGTDTQYF. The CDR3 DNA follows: TGTGCCAGCTCCCCAGCAGACACGAGCGGGACAGATACGCAGTATTTT.

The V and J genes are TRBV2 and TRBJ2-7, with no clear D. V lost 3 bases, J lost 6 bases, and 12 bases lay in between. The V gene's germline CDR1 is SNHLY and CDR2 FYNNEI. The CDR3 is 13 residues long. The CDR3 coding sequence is TGTGCCAGCAGTGAGCCTTGGGCCCGCGAGCAGTACTTC. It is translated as CASSEPWAREQYF.

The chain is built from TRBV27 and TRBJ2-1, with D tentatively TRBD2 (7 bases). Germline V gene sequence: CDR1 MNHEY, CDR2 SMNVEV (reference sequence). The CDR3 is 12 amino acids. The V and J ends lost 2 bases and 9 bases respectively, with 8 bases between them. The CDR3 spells CASSLRGGEQFF. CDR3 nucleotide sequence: TGTGCCAGCAGTTTAAGGGGGGGTGAGCAGTTCTTC.

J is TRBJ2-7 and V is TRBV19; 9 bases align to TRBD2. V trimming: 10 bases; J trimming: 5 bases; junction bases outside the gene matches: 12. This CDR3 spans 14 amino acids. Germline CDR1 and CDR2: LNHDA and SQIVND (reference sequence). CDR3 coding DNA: TGTGCCACCCGAGTGGCGGGAGGGCCTAACGAGCAGTACTTC. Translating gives CATRVAGGPNEQYF.

The CDR3 DNA follows: TGTGCCAGCAGCCAAGCATACGGGAGCTCCTACAATGAGCAGTTCTTC. Protein: CASSQAYGSSYNEQFF. V is TRBV3-1 (or the pseudogene TRBV3-2) and J is TRBJ2-1; D is perhaps TRBD2 (6 bases). This CDR3 contains 16 residues. CDR1 and CDR2 (germline): LGHDT, YNNKEL (reference sequence). The germline V and J ends were trimmed by 1 base and 0 bases, with 10 bases remaining between them.

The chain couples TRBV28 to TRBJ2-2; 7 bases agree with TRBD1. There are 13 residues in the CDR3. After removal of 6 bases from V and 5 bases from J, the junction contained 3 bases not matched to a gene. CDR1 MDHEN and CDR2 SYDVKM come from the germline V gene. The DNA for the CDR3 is TGTGCCAGCAGAAAGACAGGGACCGGGGAGCTGTTTTTT. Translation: CASRKTGTGELFF.

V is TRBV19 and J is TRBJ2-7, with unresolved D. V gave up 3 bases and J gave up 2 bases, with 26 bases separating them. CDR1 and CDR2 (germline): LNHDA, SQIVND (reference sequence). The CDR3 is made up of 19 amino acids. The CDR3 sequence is CASSIRRATNFKTAYEQYF. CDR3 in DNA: TGTGCCAGTAGTATTAGGCGTGCTACTAATTTCAAAACTGCCTACGAGCAGTACTTC.

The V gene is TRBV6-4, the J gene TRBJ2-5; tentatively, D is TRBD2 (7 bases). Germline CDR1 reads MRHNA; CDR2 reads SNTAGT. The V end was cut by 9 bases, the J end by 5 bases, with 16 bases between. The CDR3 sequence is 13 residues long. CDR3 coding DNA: TGTGCCAGAGTGAGGGGGGAGGGGGAGACCCAGTACTTC. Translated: CARVRGEGETQYF.

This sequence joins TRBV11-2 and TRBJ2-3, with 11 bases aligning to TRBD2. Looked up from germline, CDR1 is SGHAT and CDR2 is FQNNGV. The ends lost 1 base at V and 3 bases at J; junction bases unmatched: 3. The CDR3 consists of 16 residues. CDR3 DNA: TGTGCCAGCAGCTTAGGTGGGACTAGCGGTACAGATACGCAGTATTTT. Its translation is CASSLGGTSGTDTQYF.

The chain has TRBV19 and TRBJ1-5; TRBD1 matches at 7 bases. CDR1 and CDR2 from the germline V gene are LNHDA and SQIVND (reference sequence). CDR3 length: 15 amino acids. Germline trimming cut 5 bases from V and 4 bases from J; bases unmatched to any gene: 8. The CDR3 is CASSPLTGKNQPQHF. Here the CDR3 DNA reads TGTGCCAGTAGTCCCCTGACAGGGAAAAATCAGCCCCAGCATTTT.

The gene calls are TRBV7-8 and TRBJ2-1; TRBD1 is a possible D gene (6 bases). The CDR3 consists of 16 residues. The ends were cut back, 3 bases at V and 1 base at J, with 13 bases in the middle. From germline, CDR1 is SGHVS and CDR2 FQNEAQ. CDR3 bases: TGTGCCAGCAGCTTCTACAGGGTGGAGTCCTACAATGAGCAGTTCTTC. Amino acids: CASSFYRVESYNEQFF.

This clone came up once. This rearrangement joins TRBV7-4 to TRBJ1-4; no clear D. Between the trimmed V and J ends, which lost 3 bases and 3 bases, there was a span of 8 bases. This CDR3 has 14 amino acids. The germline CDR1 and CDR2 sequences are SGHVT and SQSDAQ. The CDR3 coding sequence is TGTGCCAGCAGCTTTCGGGTTGCTAATGAAAAACTGTTTTTT. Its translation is CASSFRVANEKLFF. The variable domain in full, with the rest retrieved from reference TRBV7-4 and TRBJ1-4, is GAGVSQSPRYKVAKRGRDVALRCDSISGHVTLYWYRQTLGQGSEVLTYSQSDAQRDKSGRPSGRFSAERPERSVSTLKIQRTEQGDSAVYLCASSFRVANEKLFFGSGTQLSVL.

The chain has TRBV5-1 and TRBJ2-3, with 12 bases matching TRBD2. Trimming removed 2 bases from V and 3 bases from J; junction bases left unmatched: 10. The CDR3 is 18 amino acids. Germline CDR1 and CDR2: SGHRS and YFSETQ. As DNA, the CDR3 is TGCGCCAGCAGCTTCCGACTAGCGGGAGAGGGAGGGACAGATACGCAGTATTTT. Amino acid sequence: CASSFRLAGEGGTDTQYF.

For the CDR3, the DNA is TGTGCCAGCAGCTTGGGGTCGAGTTCTGGGGCCAACGTCCTGACTTTC. Its translation is CASSLGSSSGANVLTF. This chain links TRBV5-4 with TRBJ2-6; unclear D gene. Germline assignment: CDR1 SGHNT and CDR2 YYREEE (reference sequence). V lost 0 bases and J 1 base, leaving 8 bases between the germline ends. The CDR3 runs to 16 residues. Variable domain in full (rest from reference TRBV5-4 and TRBJ2-6): ETGVTQSPTHLIKTRGQQVTLRCSSQSGHNTVSWYQQALGQGPQFIFQYYREEENGRGNFPPRFSGLQFPNYSSELNVNALELDDSALYLCASSLGSSSGANVLTFGAGSRLTVL.

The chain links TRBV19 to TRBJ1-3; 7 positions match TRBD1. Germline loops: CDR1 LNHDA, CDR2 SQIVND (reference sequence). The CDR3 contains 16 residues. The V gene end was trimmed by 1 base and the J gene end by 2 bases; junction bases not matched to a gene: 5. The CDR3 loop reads CASSIAPTGPGNTIYF. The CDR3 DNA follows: TGTGCCAGTAGTATAGCCCCGACAGGGCCTGGAAACACCATATATTTT. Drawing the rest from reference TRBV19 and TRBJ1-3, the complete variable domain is DGGITQSPKYLFRKEGQNVTLSCEQNLNHDAMYWYRQDPGQGLRLIYYSQIVNDFQKGDIAEGYSVSREKKESFPLTVTSAQKNPTAFYLCASSIAPTGPGNTIYFGEGSWLTVV.

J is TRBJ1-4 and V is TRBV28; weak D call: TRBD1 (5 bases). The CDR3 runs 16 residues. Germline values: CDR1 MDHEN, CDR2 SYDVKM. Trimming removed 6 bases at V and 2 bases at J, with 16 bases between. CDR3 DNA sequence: TGTGCCAGCAGCCTGCAGGGTGGGACTACTAATGAAAAACTGTTTTTT. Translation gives CASSLQGGTTNEKLFF.

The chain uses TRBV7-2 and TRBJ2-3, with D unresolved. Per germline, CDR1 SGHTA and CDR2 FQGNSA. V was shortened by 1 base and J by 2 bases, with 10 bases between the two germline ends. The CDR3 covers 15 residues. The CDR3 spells CASSLVRGNTDTQYF. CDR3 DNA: TGTGCCAGCAGCTTAGTCCGCGGAAACACAGATACGCAGTATTTT.

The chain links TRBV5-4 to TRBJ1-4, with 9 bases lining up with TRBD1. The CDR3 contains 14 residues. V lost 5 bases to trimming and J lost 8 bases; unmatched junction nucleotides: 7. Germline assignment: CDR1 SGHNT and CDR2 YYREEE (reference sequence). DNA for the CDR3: TGTGCCAGCAGTTGGGACAGGGAAGAAGAAAAACTGTTTTTT. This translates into CASSWDREEEKLFF. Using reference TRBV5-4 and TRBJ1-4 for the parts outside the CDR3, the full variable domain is ETGVTQSPTHLIKTRGQQVTLRCSSQSGHNTVSWYQQALGQGPQFIFQYYREEENGRGNFPPRFSGLQFPNYSSELNVNALELDDSALYLCASSWDREEEKLFFGSGTQLSVL.

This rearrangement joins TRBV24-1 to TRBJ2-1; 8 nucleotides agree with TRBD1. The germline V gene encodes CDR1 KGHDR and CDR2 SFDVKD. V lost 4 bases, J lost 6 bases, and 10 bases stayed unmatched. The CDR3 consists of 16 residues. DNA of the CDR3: TGTGCCACCAGTGAGAGGACAGGGCGGGCGGTCAATGAGCAGTTCTTC. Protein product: CATSERTGRAVNEQFF.

The CDR3 DNA sequence: TGTGCCAGCTCACCACAAAAGGGACAACAAGAGACCCAGTACTTC. It translates to CASSPQKGQQETQYF. The gene calls are TRBV18 and TRBJ2-5, with D possibly TRBD1 on 6 matching bases. Trimming cost V 1 base and J 2 bases, with 11 bases left between them. The length of the CDR3 is 15 residues. Germline CDR1 and CDR2: KGHSH and LQKENI.

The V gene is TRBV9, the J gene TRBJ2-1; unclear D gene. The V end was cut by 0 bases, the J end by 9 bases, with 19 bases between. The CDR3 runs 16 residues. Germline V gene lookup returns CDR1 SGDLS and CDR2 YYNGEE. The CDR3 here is CASSVASPGSGGEQFF. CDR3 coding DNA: TGTGCCAGCAGCGTAGCCTCCCCCGGATCAGGTGGTGAGCAGTTCTTC. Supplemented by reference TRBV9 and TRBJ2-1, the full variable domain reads DSGVTQTPKHLITATGQRVTLRCSPRSGDLSVYWYQQSLDQGLQFLIQYYNGEERAKGNILERFSAQQFPDLHSELNLSSLELGDSALYFCASSVASPGSGGEQFFGPGTRLTVL.

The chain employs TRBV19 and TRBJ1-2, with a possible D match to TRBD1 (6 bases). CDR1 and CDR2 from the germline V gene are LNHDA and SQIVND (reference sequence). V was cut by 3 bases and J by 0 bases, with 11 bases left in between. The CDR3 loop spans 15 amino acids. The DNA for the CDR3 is TGTGCCAGTAGTATCTTGACAGGAGCTAACTATGGCTACACCTTC. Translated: CASSILTGANYGYTF.

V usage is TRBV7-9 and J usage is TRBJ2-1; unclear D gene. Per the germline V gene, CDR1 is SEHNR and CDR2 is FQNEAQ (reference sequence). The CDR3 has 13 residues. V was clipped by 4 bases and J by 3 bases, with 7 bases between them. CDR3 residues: CASSSRDYNEQFF. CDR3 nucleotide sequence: TGTGCCAGCAGCTCCCGCGACTACAATGAGCAGTTCTTC.

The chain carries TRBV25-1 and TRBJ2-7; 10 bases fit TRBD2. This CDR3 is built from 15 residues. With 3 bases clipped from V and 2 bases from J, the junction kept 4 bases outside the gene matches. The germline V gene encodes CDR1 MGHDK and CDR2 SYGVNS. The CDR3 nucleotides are TGTGCCAGCAGTGATTGGACTAGCGGAACCTACGAGCAGTACTTC. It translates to CASSDWTSGTYEQYF.

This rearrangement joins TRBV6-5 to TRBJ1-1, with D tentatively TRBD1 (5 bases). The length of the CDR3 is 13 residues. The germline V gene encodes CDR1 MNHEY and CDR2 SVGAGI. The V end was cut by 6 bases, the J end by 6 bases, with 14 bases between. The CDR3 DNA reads TGTGCCAGCAGCGCTGGGGGGTGGTCTGAAGCTTTCTTT. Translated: CASSAGGWSEAFF.